A selection of T cell receptor beta chains follows, all from one sample in a study of blood T cell repertoires in COVID-19. TCRdb keeps only in-frame clones here, not all; method: immunoSEQ multiplex PCR. The top ten hold about 10% of the sample, which has a few hundred thousand clones, roughly 80% seen once. The sample comprised peripheral blood. These receptors originate from a woman at least 80 years old with acute or convalescent COVID-19. CDR3s include the opening cysteine and the closing phenylalanine or tryptophan. A D gene is named only where the DNA matches it firmly. Not every row has a clone size; where given, it reads once, few, many or a size class.

j_gene | d_gene | abundance | v_gene | CDR3aa | CDR3nt
TRBJ1-5 | NA | NA | TRBV7-2 | CASSMDRNQPQHF | TGTGCCAGCAGCATGGACAGAAATCAGCCCCAGCATTTT
TRBJ2-7 | NA | NA | TRBV18 | CASSPDSNPYEQYF | TGTGCCAGCTCACCCGACAGCAACCCCTACGAGCAGTACTTC
TRBJ1-1 | NA | NA | TRBV5-6 | CASSLAAGFEAFF | TGTGCCAGCAGCTTGGCCGCGGGCTTTGAAGCTTTCTTT
TRBJ2-3 | TRBD2 | NA | TRBV6-5 | CASSFSSGKDTQYF | TGTGCCAGCAGTTTCTCTAGCGGGAAAGATACGCAGTATTTT
TRBJ1-1 | NA | NA | TRBV29-1 | CSVEGDRNTEAFF | TGCAGCGTTGAAGGAGACAGGAACACTGAAGCTTTCTTT
TRBJ2-6 | TRBD2 | NA | TRBV7-2 | CASSLVAGAGANVLTF | TGTGCCAGCAGCTTAGTAGCGGGGGCTGGGGCCAACGTCCTGACTTTC
TRBJ1-2 | NA | NA | TRBV19 | CASSIHTGSGYTF | TGTGCCAGTAGTATCCATACAGGGAGCGGCTACACCTTC
TRBJ2-6 | TRBD2 | NA | TRBV15 | CATSSGGSSGANVLTF | TGTGCCACCAGCAGCGGCGGGAGCTCTGGGGCCAACGTCCTGACTTTC
TRBJ1-3 | NA | NA | TRBV14 | CASSQDRRAGNTIYF | TGTGCCAGCAGCCAAGATCGCAGGGCTGGAAACACCATATATTTT
TRBJ1-6 | NA | NA | TRBV28 | CASTIGGSPLHF | TGTGCCAGCACCATAGGCGGTTCACCCCTCCACTTT
TRBJ1-1 | TRBD1 | NA | TRBV10-3 | CAILLTGTTEAFF | TGTGCCATCCTTTTGACAGGGACCACTGAAGCTTTCTTT
TRBJ2-3 | TRBD1 | NA | TRBV10-2 | CASRRQGASTDTQYF | TGCGCCAGCAGAAGACAGGGGGCGTCCACAGATACGCAGTATTTT
TRBJ1-2 | TRBD1 | NA | TRBV28 | CASLTGQGAPGFYGYTF | TGTGCCAGCCTAACCGGACAGGGGGCGCCGGGGTTCTATGGCTACACCTTC
TRBJ2-2 | TRBD1 | NA | TRBV29-1 | CSVEYGTGPTGELFF | TGCAGCGTTGAATACGGGACAGGGCCCACCGGGGAGCTGTTTTTT
TRBJ2-5 | TRBD2 | NA | TRBV30 | CAWSPVRAGGVETQYF | TGTGCCTGGAGTCCCGTCAGAGCGGGAGGGGTAGAGACCCAGTACTTC
TRBJ2-2 | NA | NA | TRBV5-1 | CASSSIVAGELFF | TGCGCCAGCAGTTCGATAGTAGCCGGGGAGCTGTTTTTT
TRBJ1-4 | TRBD1 | NA | TRBV28 | CASSRPGTGGSNEKLFF | TGTGCCAGCAGCAGGCCAGGGACAGGAGGCTCTAATGAAAAACTGTTTTTT
TRBJ1-2 | NA | NA | TRBV7-2 | CASSLGAGAPNYGYTF | TGTGCCAGCAGCTTAGGGGCAGGGGCCCCCAACTATGGCTACACCTTC
TRBJ2-7 | TRBD2 | NA | TRBV19 | CASSSLAGPYEQYF | TGTGCCAGTAGTTCTCTAGCGGGGCCCTACGAGCAGTACTTC
TRBJ2-5 | NA | once | TRBV7-2 | CASSLGAGFQETQYF | TGTGCCAGCAGCTTGGGGGCGGGTTTTCAAGAGACCCAGTACTTC
TRBJ1-4 | NA | once | TRBV5-6 | CASSLFGTNEKLFF | TGTGCCAGCAGCTTGTTTGGCACTAATGAAAAACTGTTTTTT
TRBJ2-5 | TRBD2 | few | TRBV30 | CAWSVQAGVGVTQYF | TGTGCCTGGAGTGTACAAGCGGGGGTGGGTGTGACCCAGTACTTC
TRBJ2-7 | TRBD1 | NA | TRBV6-5 | CASSSGTGSYEQYF | TGTGCCAGCAGTTCCGGGACAGGGTCCTACGAGCAGTACTTC
TRBJ2-3 | TRBD2 | NA | TRBV6-6 | CASSPPGLASSNTDTQYF | TGTGCCAGCAGTCCACCGGGACTAGCGTCCTCCAACACAGATACGCAGTATTTT
TRBJ1-2 | NA | NA | TRBV7-3 | CASSLEGGRPGYGYTF | TGTGCCAGCAGCTTAGAGGGGGGGCGCCCTGGCTATGGCTACACCTTC
TRBJ2-7 | TRBD1 | NA | TRBV3-1/TRBV3-2 | CASTRGPFRYEQYF | TGTGCCAGCACCAGGGGGCCCTTTAGATACGAGCAGTACTTC
TRBJ2-3 | TRBD1 | few | TRBV7-2 | CASSLRDRGTDTQYF | TGTGCCAGCAGCTTAAGGGACAGGGGAACAGATACGCAGTATTTT
TRBJ2-6 | NA | few | TRBV24-1 | CATSFSGANVLTF | TGTGCCACCTCCTTCTCTGGGGCCAACGTCCTGACTTTC